These 28 T cell receptor beta chains came from one sample sequenced in a study of blood T cell repertoires in COVID-19. The protocol was immunoSEQ multiplex PCR, while the TCRdb copy is restricted to in-frame clones and leaves out a portion. The repertoire includes some 180,000 clones, roughly 93% of them detected once, and approximately 5% sits in the top ten. What was sequenced was peripheral blood. These TCRs come from a man aged 18 to 29 with COVID-19, enrolled during active disease.

The V and J genes are TRBV4-3 and TRBJ2-7; 11 bases are shared with TRBD2. The germline V gene has CDR1 LGHNA and CDR2 YSLEER. This CDR3 comprises 16 residues. With V trimmed by 1 base and J by 4 bases, 6 bases remained unmatched. CDR3 bases: TGCGCCAGCAGCCAAGCGATTACTAGCGGGAGATACGAGCAGTACTTC. As protein: CASSQAITSGRYEQYF.

Written as DNA, the CDR3 is TGTGCCAGCAGCTTGGTCCAAGCCGGACCCCTCCACTTT. Amino acid sequence: CASSLVQAGPLHF. V and J are TRBV5-6 and TRBJ1-6, with D hard to call. The CDR3 spans 13 residues. V was pared by 0 bases and J by 12 bases, with 10 bases between. Germline CDR1 is SGHDT and CDR2 is YYEEEE.

The chain recombines TRBV5-1 with TRBJ2-1; the match to TRBD1 covers 7 bases. CDR1 is SGHRS, CDR2 YFSETQ, per germline. V lost 0 bases, J lost 10 bases, and 1 base stayed unmatched. This CDR3 has 12 residues. The DNA for the CDR3 is TGCGCCAGCAGCTTGGAGGGGGCCGAGCAGTTCTTC. The encoded protein is CASSLEGAEQFF.

The count of this clone is one. The chain links TRBV30 to TRBJ2-1; 10 positions agree with TRBD2. Trimming at V came to 4 bases and at J to 4 bases, leaving 7 bases not matched to a gene. The CDR3 totals 15 residues. Germline lookup yields CDR1 GTSNPN and CDR2 SVGIG (reference sequence). This CDR3 reads CAWTPLAGAYNEQFF. As DNA, the CDR3 is TGTGCCTGGACTCCCCTAGCGGGAGCTTACAATGAGCAGTTCTTC.

The CDR3, as DNA: TGTGCCAGCAAATATCAGGGGGAAGCTTTCTTT. This translates into CASKYQGEAFF. V is TRBV6-5 and J is TRBJ1-1; the D gene is possibly TRBD1 (6 bases). This CDR3 comprises 11 residues. V lost 7 bases to trimming and J lost 8 bases, with 11 bases between them. CDR1 is MNHEY, CDR2 SVGAGI, per germline.

This clone showed up just once. This chain uses TRBV6-2 or TRBV6-3 with TRBJ2-2; perhaps TRBD2 as D (5 bases). This CDR3 has 18 amino acids. V was shortened by 3 bases and J by 3 bases, with 20 bases between the two germline ends. The germline CDR1 and CDR2 sequences are MNHEY and SVGEGT. Here the CDR3 DNA reads TGTGCCAGCAGTTATGGCGGGCGATTTGGGGTGGACACCGGGGAGCTGTTTTTT. Translating gives CASSYGGRFGVDTGELFF.

The rearrangement links TRBV11-2 to TRBJ2-5; no clear D gene. The germline CDR1 and CDR2 sequences are SGHAT and FQNNGV. The CDR3 sequence is 13 residues long. Trimming removed 5 bases from V and 5 bases from J, with 12 bases in between. The CDR3 region has the DNA TGTGCCAGCAGCCCCTATAGCCTTGAGACCCAGTACTTC. This codes for CASSPYSLETQYF.

This clone showed up just once. The chain has TRBV11-2 and TRBJ2-1; D ambiguous. Trimming stripped 5 bases from V and 2 bases from J, with 19 bases between. Germline V gene data show CDR1 as SGHAT and CDR2 as FQNNGV. The CDR3 is 17 amino acids. CDR3 sequence: CASSPRPHPPTYNEQFF. For the CDR3, the DNA is TGTGCCAGCAGCCCCAGGCCGCACCCCCCCACCTACAATGAGCAGTTCTTC.

This clone was recorded once. The chain links TRBV6-5 to TRBJ2-3, with D uncertain. The CDR3 consists of 13 residues. Germline V lookup: CDR1 MNHEY, CDR2 SVGAGI. V lost 8 bases and J 1 base, leaving 10 bases between the germline ends. In DNA form, the CDR3 reads TGTGCCAGCTGCCCTACAGGCACAGATACGCAGTATTTT. This codes for CASCPTGTDTQYF.

The chain joins TRBV7-9 to TRBJ2-1, with D maybe TRBD2 (5 bases). The CDR3 has 14 amino acids. The V end lost 1 base, the J end lost 2 bases, and 6 bases lay between the germline ends. Germline V gives CDR1 SEHNR, CDR2 FQNEAQ (reference sequence). CDR3 sequence reads: CASSLEGAYNEQFF. The CDR3 DNA reads TGTGCCAGCAGCTTAGAGGGAGCCTACAATGAGCAGTTCTTC.

The chain carries TRBV6-2 or TRBV6-3 and TRBJ2-7; 8 bases map to TRBD1. The CDR3 loop spans 21 amino acids. The germline gives CDR1 MNHEY, CDR2 SVGEGT. J was trimmed by 3 bases and V by 2 bases; bases with no gene match: 24. Here the CDR3 DNA reads TGTGCCAGCAGTTACCCATCCCTCCGCATTCCAGGGGGCGCGTCAATCTACGAGCAGTACTTC. Residues: CASSYPSLRIPGGASIYEQYF.

The chain is built from TRBV14 and TRBJ1-1, with a tentative D call TRBD1 (6 bases). Germline V gene data show CDR1 as SGHDN and CDR2 as FVKESK. The CDR3 is 14 residues long. V was shortened by 6 bases and J by 0 bases, with 11 bases between the two germline ends. DNA of the CDR3: TGTGCCAGCAGACCGGGACACCTGAACACTGAAGCTTTCTTT. This codes for CASRPGHLNTEAFF.

This rearrangement joins TRBV29-1 to TRBJ1-1; D unresolved. Germline loops: CDR1 SQVTM, CDR2 ANQGSEA. CDR3 length: 12 amino acids. Between the trimmed V and J ends, which lost 4 bases and 1 base, there was a span of 7 bases. CDR3 bases: TGCAGCGTTGGTTATTGGAACACTGAAGCTTTCTTT. Translation gives CSVGYWNTEAFF.

The CDR3 loop reads CASSYRGQGRFEQYF. CDR3 nucleotide sequence: TGTGCCAGCAGTTACAGGGGACAGGGTAGGTTCGAGCAGTACTTC. The chain uses TRBV6-5 and TRBJ2-7, with TRBD1 matching 9 bases. Trimming at V came to 2 bases and at J to 6 bases, leaving 8 bases not matched to a gene. CDR3 length: 15 amino acids. Germline CDR1 MNHEY, CDR2 SVGAGI.

V usage is TRBV5-8 and J usage is TRBJ2-6; D perhaps matches TRBD2 (5 bases). The CDR3 length is 13 residues. The V end lost 10 bases, the J end lost 0 bases, and 8 bases lay between the germline ends. Germline V lookup: CDR1 SGHTS, CDR2 YDEGEE. Here the CDR3 reads CAWRVSGANVLTF. DNA for the CDR3: TGTGCCTGGCGGGTCTCTGGGGCCAACGTCCTGACTTTC. Variable domain in full (rest from reference TRBV5-8 and TRBJ2-6): EAGVTQSPTHLIKTRGQQATLRCSPISGHTSVYWYQQALGLGLQFLLWYDEGEERNRGNFPPRFSGRQFPNYSSELNVNALELEDSALYLCAWRVSGANVLTFGAGSRLTVL.

The chain has TRBV10-3 and TRBJ2-7; TRBD2 aligns across 15 bases. V was pared by 6 bases and J by 2 bases, with 11 bases of the junction left unmatched. There are 18 residues in the CDR3. Germline values: CDR1 ENHRY, CDR2 SYGVKD. The DNA of the CDR3 is TGTGCCATCAGGGGCAATGGGACTAGCGGGAGGCCCACCTACGAGCAGTACTTC. Protein product: CAIRGNGTSGRPTYEQYF.

This clone was seen a single time. The chain employs TRBV19 and TRBJ1-1; D not certain. CDR1 is LNHDA and CDR2 is SQIVND in the germline V gene (reference sequence). Trimming cost V 7 bases and J 0 bases, with 12 bases left between them. The CDR3 consists of 14 residues. DNA for the CDR3: TGTGCCAGTAAGGAACAGCCCATGAACACTGAAGCTTTCTTT. It specifies CASKEQPMNTEAFF.

In regard to this clone: The junction shows a germline mismatch at one end, possibly a read error. This chain uses TRBV13 with TRBJ1-4; possible D gene TRBD1, 5 bases. Germline CDR1 reads PRHDT; CDR2 reads FYEKMQ (reference sequence). The CDR3 is made up of 14 amino acids. Written as DNA, the CDR3 is TGTGCCAGCAGCCCCCGACAGCCTAATGAAAAACTGCTTTTT. Residues: CASSPRQPNEKLLF.

The genes are TRBV15 and TRBJ1-2; 10 bases fit TRBD1. There are 15 residues in the CDR3. The V segment lost 3 bases and the J segment 4 bases; nucleotides outside the gene matches: 5. The germline CDR1 and CDR2 sequences are LNHNV and YYDKDF (reference sequence). CDR3 protein: CATSSWDRGGYGYTF. CDR3 coding DNA: TGTGCCACCAGCAGCTGGGACAGGGGCGGCTATGGCTACACCTTC.

The chain couples TRBV7-2 to TRBJ2-3, with 7 bases matching TRBD1. The length of the CDR3 is 14 residues. The germline V gene encodes CDR1 SGHTA and CDR2 FQGNSA. The V segment lost 6 bases and the J segment 3 bases; nucleotides outside the gene matches: 6. The CDR3 region has the DNA TGTGCCAGCAGAAAGGGGGCGCAGACAGATACGCAGTATTTT. Translation: CASRKGAQTDTQYF.

The chain employs TRBV30 and TRBJ2-1; 9 bases agree with TRBD2. The V and J ends lost 0 bases and 5 bases, in that order; junction bases with no gene match: 5. The CDR3 covers 15 residues. The germline V gene has CDR1 GTSNPN and CDR2 SVGIG (reference sequence). CDR3 bases: TGTGCCTGGAGTGTATCTAGCGGGATAAACAATGAGCAGTTCTTC. Amino acids: CAWSVSSGINNEQFF.

This rearrangement joins TRBV4-3 to TRBJ1-2; no definite D call. The CDR3 has 14 amino acids. V was trimmed by 0 bases and J by 4 bases, leaving 9 bases between them. In germline, CDR1 is LGHNA, CDR2 YSLEER. The CDR3 loop is CASSQDSLSYGYTF. The CDR3 DNA is TGCGCCAGCAGCCAAGATTCCCTAAGCTATGGCTACACCTTC.

The V gene is TRBV4-1, the J gene TRBJ2-7; 9 bases agree with TRBD2. CDR1 is MGHRA, CDR2 YSYEKL, per germline. The CDR3 is 15 amino acids. With V trimmed by 2 bases and J by 0 bases, 2 bases remained unmatched. The CDR3 nucleotides are TGCGCCAGCAGCCAACCGACTAGCGGCTCCTACGAGCAGTACTTC. The encoded protein is CASSQPTSGSYEQYF.

The rearrangement joins TRBV27 to TRBJ2-7; maybe TRBD2 (5 bases). The germline CDR1 and CDR2 sequences are MNHEY and SMNVEV (reference sequence). The CDR3 extends over 11 amino acids. V lost 5 bases, J lost 4 bases, and 6 bases lay in between. CDR3 nucleotides: TGTGCCAGCAGTGGAGGTTACGAGCAGTACTTC. It translates to CASSGGYEQYF.

The rearrangement joins TRBV27 to TRBJ2-2, with D uncertain. This CDR3 is built from 12 residues. The V gene's germline CDR1 is MNHEY and CDR2 SMNVEV (reference sequence). Trimming cost V 2 bases and J 7 bases, with 5 bases left between them. The CDR3 reads CASSLVLGELFF. The CDR3 DNA reads TGTGCCAGCAGTTTAGTCCTCGGGGAGCTGTTTTTT.

The V and J genes are TRBV6-2 or TRBV6-3 and TRBJ1-2; the match to TRBD1 covers 7 bases. The V segment lost 6 bases and the J segment 5 bases; nucleotides outside the gene matches: 9. Germline V CDR1 and CDR2: MNHEY, SVGEGT. The CDR3 is 14 amino acids. In nucleotides, the CDR3 is TGTGCCAGCAGACCTACAGGGGCCGGGTATGGCTACACCTTC. Translated: CASRPTGAGYGYTF.

The J gene is TRBJ2-2, the V gene TRBV7-9, with TRBD2 matching over 7 bases. Germline values: CDR1 SEHNR, CDR2 FQNEAQ (reference sequence). Germline trimming cut 1 base from V and 7 bases from J; bases unmatched to any gene: 6. This CDR3 has 15 residues. CDR3 coding DNA: TGTGCCAGCAGCTTAGATGTAGCGGGTCTCGGGGAGCTGTTTTTT. Its translation is CASSLDVAGLGELFF.

This chain uses TRBV28 with TRBJ2-7; 8 bases map to TRBD1. The CDR3 totals 15 residues. Germline CDR1 and CDR2: MDHEN and SYDVKM. The V and J ends lost 6 bases and 2 bases, in that order; junction bases with no gene match: 9. The CDR3 DNA sequence: TGTGCCAGCAGCCCTGGACAGGGTGGAACCTACGAGCAGTACTTC. Its protein product is CASSPGQGGTYEQYF.